These T cell receptor beta chains were read from a single sample in a study of T-cell reconstitution after alpha-beta-depleted transplantation in children. TCRdb analysed the PCR reads with MiXCR anew, one entry per CDR3 protein. The sample carries about 260,000 distinct CDR3 sequences, approximately 8.9% recorded once. The sample in question was PBMCs, mostly from graft donor cells, obtained 180 days after TCRalphabeta/CD19-depleted stem cell transplant. The origin of the receptors is a male patient younger than 18 who had a stem cell transplant for acute lymphoblastic leukemia, so the T cells may come from the graft donor. The CDR3 runs from the conserved cysteine through the conserved F or W. The D gene is left open where the match is weak. Part of the rows lack a size; the others show once, few, many or a class for expanded clones.

d_call j_call v_call clone_size cdr3_aa cdr3_nt
NA TRBJ2-7 TRBV5-6 many CASRGRGAYEQYF TGTGCCAGCAGAGGCAGGGGGGCTTACGAGCAGTACTTC
NA TRBJ2-5 TRBV7-9 many CASSSIGFGRNQETQYF TGTGCCAGCAGCTCAATTGGGTTCGGACGGAACCAAGAGACCCAGTACTTC
NA TRBJ2-3 TRBV7-3 NA CASSPAVGNTQYF TGTGCCAGCAGCCCGGCAGTTGGGAATACGCAGTATTTT
TRBD1 TRBJ2-2 TRBV4-1 many CASNPSGGTGELFF TGCGCCAGCAACCCGTCAGGGGGAACCGGGGAGCTGTTTTTT
NA TRBJ1-6 TRBV4-2 many CASSQGASWDSPLHF TGTGCCAGCAGCCAAGGAGCCAGTTGGGACTCACCCCTCCACTTT
NA TRBJ2-6 TRBV7-6 many CASSLIRGFTSGANVLTF TGTGCCAGCAGCTTAATCAGGGGCTTCACCTCTGGGGCCAACGTCCTGACTTTC
TRBD1 TRBJ2-7 TRBV9 many CASSVGTGGSYEQYF TGTGCCAGCAGCGTAGGGACAGGGGGATCCTACGAGCAGTACTTC
NA TRBJ2-1 TRBV20-1 many CSARVWEYNEQFF TGCAGTGCTAGAGTCTGGGAATACAATGAGCAGTTCTTC
NA TRBJ2-1 TRBV19 NA CASSIGGGAYNEQFF TGTGCCAGTAGTATTGGAGGGGGGGCGTACAATGAGCAGTTCTTC
NA TRBJ2-7 TRBV7-6 many CASSPPGTSKYEQYF TGTGCCAGCAGCCCTCCCGGGACTTCTAAATACGAGCAGTACTTC
TRBD2 TRBJ2-3 TRBV7-3 NA CASSCSGGATDTQYF TGTGCCAGCAGCTGTAGCGGGGGGGCCACAGATACGCAGTATTTT
TRBD1 TRBJ1-1 TRBV5-1 many CASSGSGGTEAFF TGCGCCAGCAGCGGATCAGGGGGCACTGAAGCTTTCTTT
NA TRBJ2-5 TRBV23-1 many CASSQSGRNERFPQETQYF TGCGCCAGCAGTCAATCCGGCAGGAACGAGCGGTTCCCCCAAGAGACCCAGTACTTC
TRBD2 TRBJ2-7 TRBV7-8 NA CASSLASLAAYEQYF TGTGCCAGCAGCTTAGCGTCCCTAGCGGCCTACGAGCAGTACTTC
NA TRBJ2-1 TRBV25-1 many CASRSQGTYNEQFF TGTGCCAGCAGATCACAGGGGACTTACAATGAGCAGTTCTTC
NA TRBJ1-2 TRBV20-1 NA CSAIQGAKNGYTF TGCAGTGCTATACAAGGGGCTAAGAATGGCTACACCTTC
NA TRBJ1-1 TRBV20-1 many CSARRSGTPNEAFF TGCAGTGCTAGAAGGTCCGGGACACCTAATGAAGCTTTCTTT
TRBD1 TRBJ1-6 TRBV5-5 many CASSPFSGGVPLHF TGTGCCAGCAGCCCTTTCTCAGGGGGCGTACCCCTCCACTTT
NA TRBJ1-5 TRBV6-5 many CASSSGYGNQPQHF TGTGCCAGCAGTTCAGGGTACGGTAATCAGCCCCAGCATTTT
TRBD1 TRBJ1-4 TRBV7-9 many CASSLRTGAQSEKLFF TGTGCCAGCAGCTTACGGACAGGAGCTCAAAGTGAAAAACTGTTTTTT
TRBD1 TRBJ2-1 TRBV19 many CASSTRDRDYNEQFF TGTGCCAGTAGTACCCGGGACAGGGACTACAATGAGCAGTTCTTC
NA TRBJ1-4 TRBV7-2 many CASSLVRGRGLEKLFF TGTGCCAGCAGCTTAGTCAGGGGACGAGGGTTGGAAAAACTGTTTTTT
TRBD1 TRBJ2-5 TRBV28 many CASSQTGGRWETQYF TGTGCCAGCAGTCAGACAGGGGGCAGGTGGGAGACCCAGTACTTC
NA TRBJ2-2 TRBV2 many CASTVSRGGPSGELFF TGTGCCAGCACGGTTTCCAGGGGAGGGCCAAGCGGGGAGCTGTTTTTT